These T cell receptor beta chains were read from a single sample in a study of cytomegalovirus exposure and HLA in healthy donors. Sequencing was performed with immunoSEQ multiplex PCR; in TCRdb, only in-frame clones are kept and a portion is missing. Here the sample table reports some 43,000 clones. Source material: PBMCs. All receptors come from a woman in her 30s in good health and CMV-seronegative. Each CDR3 is given with its conserved first and last residue. The D gene is left open where the match is weak.

TRBV10-3	TRBJ2-5	.	CAISESGETQYF	TGTGCCATCTCAGAGTCAGGAGAGACCCAGTACTTC
TRBV28	TRBJ1-1	.	CASSFVVNTEAFF	TGTGCCAGCAGTTTCGTAGTGAACACTGAAGCTTTCTTT
TRBV30	TRBJ2-7	TRBD2	CAWRASGSQEQYF	TGTGCCTGGAGGGCTAGCGGGAGTCAGGAGCAGTACTTC
TRBV6-5	TRBJ2-5	TRBD1	CASSPGTATQETQYF	TGTGCCAGCAGCCCCGGGACAGCGACTCAAGAGACCCAGTACTTC
TRBV6-4	TRBJ2-3	TRBD2	CASQPLAGGPDTQYF	TGTGCCAGCCAGCCACTAGCGGGAGGGCCCGATACGCAGTATTTT
TRBV21-1	TRBJ2-1	.	CASSPGLPGDEQFF	TGTGCCAGCTCGCCGGGACTCCCGGGGGATGAGCAGTTCTTC
TRBV25-1	TRBJ2-1	.	CASNIGGTGDNEQFF	TGTGCCAGCAACATTGGGGGGACGGGAGACAATGAGCAGTTCTTC
TRBV30	TRBJ2-6	TRBD1	CAWSGSDWTGGLGANVLTF	TGTGCCTGGAGTGGTAGTGATTGGACAGGGGGGCTTGGGGCCAACGTCCTGACTTTC
TRBV11-3	TRBJ1-2	.	CASSLSSSNYGYTF	TGTGCCAGCAGCTTATCCAGTTCCAACTATGGCTACACCTTC
TRBV18	TRBJ2-2	.	CASSLDTFANTGELFF	TGTGCCAGCTCACTCGACACATTCGCGAACACCGGGGAGCTGTTTTTT
TRBV4-2	TRBJ2-3	TRBD2	CASSQDLAGGPDTQYF	TGTGCCAGCAGCCAAGATCTAGCGGGAGGGCCAGATACGCAGTATTTT
TRBV18	TRBJ2-5	.	CASSPGRETQYF	TGTGCCAGCTCACCGGGGCGAGAGACCCAGTACTTC
TRBV6-1	TRBJ2-7	.	CASSEFGTPAYEQYF	TGTGCCAGCAGTGAATTTGGGACTCCGGCCTACGAGCAGTACTTC
TRBV18	TRBJ2-4	TRBD2	CASSPGTSGRIYF	TGTGCCAGCTCACCCGGGACTAGCGGGAGGATTTACTTC
TRBV30	TRBJ2-7	TRBD2	CAWSSGVYEPTSETYEQYF	TGTGCCTGGAGTTCGGGAGTCTACGAGCCGACTAGCGAGACCTACGAGCAGTACTTC
TRBV5-1	TRBJ2-7	.	CASSLGRSFDEQYF	TGCGCCAGCAGCTTGGGTCGGAGTTTCGACGAGCAGTACTTC
TRBV5-8	TRBJ2-7	TRBD2	CASSSLNGLASRYEQYF	TGTGCCAGCAGCTCGCTAAATGGACTAGCGAGTCGCTACGAGCAGTACTTC
TRBV7-3	TRBJ2-1	.	CASSLRRSSYNEQFF	TGTGCCAGCAGCTTACGGAGGAGCTCCTACAATGAGCAGTTCTTC
TRBV19	TRBJ1-1	TRBD1	CASGTGVNTEAFF	TGTGCCAGTGGGACAGGAGTGAACACTGAAGCTTTCTTT
TRBV9	TRBJ2-2	.	CASSVSGTGTGELFF	TGTGCCAGCAGCGTTTCTGGTACGGGGACCGGGGAGCTGTTTTTT
TRBV5-1	TRBJ1-3	TRBD1	CASSPLQGRPGNTIYF	TGCGCCAGCAGCCCTCTACAGGGGCGGCCTGGAAACACCATATATTTT
TRBV12-5	TRBJ1-1	.	CASGLDSTGRTEAFF	TGTGCTAGTGGTTTGGACTCAACAGGGCGGACTGAAGCTTTCTTT
TRBV30	TRBJ1-2	.	CAWSRTGEVSGYTF	TGTGCCTGGAGTAGGACGGGGGAAGTATCTGGCTACACCTTC
TRBV5-4	TRBJ2-7	.	CASSLDQGYEQYF	TGTGCCAGCAGCTTGGATCAGGGTTACGAGCAGTACTTC
TRBV4-1	TRBJ1-4	.	CASARTAATNEKLFF	TGCGCCAGCGCCCGGACAGCTGCAACTAATGAAAAACTGTTTTTT
TRBV11-3	TRBJ2-1	.	CASTPIGGNEQFF	TGTGCCAGCACGCCAATTGGGGGGAATGAGCAGTTCTTC
TRBV6-6	TRBJ2-2	TRBD2	CASSSTSGAGELFF	TGTGCCAGCAGTTCCACTAGCGGAGCCGGGGAGCTGTTTTTT
TRBV6-6	TRBJ2-7	TRBD1	CASSSTGGDEQYF	TGTGCCAGCAGTTCGACAGGGGGGGACGAGCAGTACTTC
TRBV6-5	TRBJ2-7	.	CASSPSSSDREQYF	TGTGCCAGCAGCCCCTCCTCTAGCGATCGCGAGCAGTACTTC
TRBV28	TRBJ2-7	.	CAKAGEQYF	TGTGCCAAAGCTGGCGAGCAGTACTTC
TRBV4-2	TRBJ2-3	.	CASSQVGRSGGTDTQYF	TGTGCCAGCAGCCAAGTAGGGCGGAGCGGAGGCACAGATACGCAGTATTTT
TRBV7-9	TRBJ1-5	.	CASSQAGYSNQPQHF	TGTGCCAGCAGCCAAGCAGGGTATAGCAATCAGCCCCAGCATTTT
TRBV19	TRBJ2-7	TRBD1	CASSLGTGGYEQYF	TGTGCCAGTAGCCTCGGGACAGGGGGCTACGAGCAGTACTTC
TRBV4-1	TRBJ2-7	TRBD2	CASSLTSGTHYEQYF	TGCGCCAGCAGCCTGACTAGCGGGACACACTACGAGCAGTACTTC
TRBV6-5	TRBJ2-5	.	CASNKPQGSKETQYF	TGTGCCAGCAACAAACCCCAGGGGTCCAAGGAGACCCAGTACTTC
TRBV4-1	TRBJ1-5	.	CASSQVVQNSNQPQHF	TGCGCCAGCAGCCAAGTTGTACAGAATAGCAATCAGCCCCAGCATTTT
TRBV19	TRBJ2-7	.	CASSLRVTYEQYF	TGTGCCAGTAGTCTTCGGGTAACCTACGAGCAGTACTTC
TRBV19	TRBJ2-7	TRBD1	CASSARDRDSYEQYF	TGTGCCAGTAGTGCCCGGGACAGGGACTCCTACGAGCAGTACTTC
TRBV18	TRBJ2-1	.	CASSPLESSYNEQFF	TGTGCCAGCTCACCTTTGGAGAGCTCCTACAATGAGCAGTTCTTC
TRBV7-6	TRBJ2-7	TRBD1	CASSLEQGQGYEQYF	TGTGCCAGCAGCTTAGAACAGGGACAGGGGTACGAGCAGTACTTC
TRBV19	TRBJ1-1	.	CASSTGGWYLNTEAFF	TGTGCCAGTAGTACCGGAGGGTGGTACCTGAACACTGAAGCTTTCTTT
TRBV27	TRBJ2-1	.	CASMAGSSYNEQFF	TGTGCCAGCATGGCCGGGAGCTCCTACAATGAGCAGTTCTTC
TRBV19	TRBJ1-5	.	CASSIDRSGAYSGPQHF	TGTGCCAGTAGTATAGATCGGAGCGGAGCCTACTCCGGACCCCAGCATTTT